This T cell receptor beta chain was recorded in a study of blood T cell repertoires in COVID-19 (dated by TCRdb to about 2020). The study in broad terms: Samples covering the acute and convalescent phases of COVID-19 were provided by collaborators in the United States, Italy and Spain. HLA class I and class II types, where available, came from metadata supplied by the sample provider rather than from assay-based typing. Sample metadata almost always included a de-identified subject ID, COVID-19 status, age in years and sex. The dataset comprised deeply sampled blood TCRbeta repertoires from subjects exposed to, actively infected with, or recovered from COVID-19. The samples were drawn from two sources: the first 160 participants of the ongoing ImmuneRACE study, and 950 to 1,500 subjects contributed by 6 global collaborators. The repertoires were released in a freely available public database intended as a resource for research on the immune response to SARS-CoV-2. The material from the prospective study consisted of cDNA or gDNA derived from T cells, B-cell-depleted T cells, or PBMCs.

TCRbeta CDR3 regions were amplified from genomic DNA using the immunoSEQ Assay, a bias-controlled multiplex PCR. In the authors' own workflow: Within the assay, amplification of reference gene primers was used to estimate how many nucleated cells each sample contained. Sequence reads were collapsed and filtered to measure the absolute abundance of every unique TCRbeta CDR3 rearrangement. For each sample, productive Simpson clonality was calculated as the square root of Simpson's diversity index over productive rearrangements. TCRdb provides this immuneACCESS table in a form limited to in-frame rearrangements. Some clones are lacking; in checked studies, under half of them reflect an unresolved V gene, and why the rest are absent is not known. V and J calls plus clone size are reproduced from that table; the DNA served to infer D and trimming. Counted in this sample were 130,000 to 150,000 clones; around 90% of them appeared once. Jointly, the top ten make up 1.5% to 2% of the sample.

Whole blood was collected in K2EDTA tubes by collaborating institutions according to the institutions' own protocols. For TCRbeta analysis, collaborator samples were shipped as frozen whole blood, as isolated PBMCs, or as DNA extracted from either sample type. What the study reported, not specific to this receptor: The quantity of clinical and demographic metadata differed by source and by participant and was supplied without curation.

This clone appeared a few times. Its antigen is currently not known. Base qualities are not at hand, and no much larger clone is one base apart. The CDR3, from cysteine to phenylalanine, totals 12 residues. Only CDR3 DNA remains: 36 bases, in frame from the first base. Looking up the germline V gene (reference sequence) yields CDR1 WNHNN and CDR2 SYGVQD. V and J lose 9 bases and 1 base, and a span of 6 bases separates them. The material sequenced was peripheral blood. The rearranged segments are TRBV10-1 and TRBJ2-2; 5 matching bases give a weak D call of TRBD2. This TCR was recovered from a man between 65 and 85 years old with acute or convalescent COVID-19. The encoded CDR3 is CASGRNTGELFF. The nucleotide sequence reads TGCGCCAGTGGGAGGAACACCGGGGAGCTGTTTTTT.